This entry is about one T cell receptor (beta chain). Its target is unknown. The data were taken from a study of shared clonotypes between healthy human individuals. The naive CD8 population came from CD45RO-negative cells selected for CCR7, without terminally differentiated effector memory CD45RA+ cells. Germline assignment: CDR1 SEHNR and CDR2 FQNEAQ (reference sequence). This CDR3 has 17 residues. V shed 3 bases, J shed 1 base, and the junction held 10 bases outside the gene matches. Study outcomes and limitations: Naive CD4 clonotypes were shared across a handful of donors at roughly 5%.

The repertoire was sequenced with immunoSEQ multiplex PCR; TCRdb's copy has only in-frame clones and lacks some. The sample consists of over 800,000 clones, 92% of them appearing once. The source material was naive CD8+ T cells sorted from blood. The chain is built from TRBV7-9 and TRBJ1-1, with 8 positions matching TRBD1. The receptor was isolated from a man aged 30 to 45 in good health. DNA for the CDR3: TGTGCCAGCAGCTTTGTCGGACAGGGTCCGGGGAACACTGAAGCTTTCTTT. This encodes CASSFVGQGPGNTEAFF.